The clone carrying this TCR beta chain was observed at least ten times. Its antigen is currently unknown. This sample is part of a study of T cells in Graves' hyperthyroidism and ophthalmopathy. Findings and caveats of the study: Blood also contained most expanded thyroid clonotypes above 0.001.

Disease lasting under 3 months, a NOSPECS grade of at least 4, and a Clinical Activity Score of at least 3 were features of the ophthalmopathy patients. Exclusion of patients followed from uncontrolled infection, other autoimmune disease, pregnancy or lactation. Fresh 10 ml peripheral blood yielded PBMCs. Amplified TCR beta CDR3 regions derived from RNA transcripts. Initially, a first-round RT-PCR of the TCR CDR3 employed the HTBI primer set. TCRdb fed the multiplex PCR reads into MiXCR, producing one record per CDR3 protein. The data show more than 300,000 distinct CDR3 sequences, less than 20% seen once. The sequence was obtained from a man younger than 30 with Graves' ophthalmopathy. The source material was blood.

The CDR3 loop reads CASSLSGTNYEQYF. DNA of the CDR3: TGCGCCAGCAGCTTGTCCGGAACCAACTACGAGCAGTACTTC. The chain uses TRBV5-1 and TRBJ2-7; D is undetermined. Trimming removed 1 base from V and 3 bases from J, with 11 bases in between. The CDR3 totals 14 residues. Germline CDR1 reads SGHRS; CDR2 reads YFSETQ.